This T cell receptor beta chain was retrieved from a study of somatic mutations in cytotoxic T cells in rheumatoid arthritis. Overall study results and limits: Measured CD8+ T-cell clonality, a value compared between rheumatoid arthritis patients and age-matched healthy controls, did not differ significantly.

The CDR3 has 13 amino acids. Germline values: CDR1 MNHEY, CDR2 SVGAGI. V lost 4 bases and J lost 5; bases outside the gene matches: 2. TCRdb's copy holds only in-frame clones and misses some; the assay was immunoSEQ multiplex PCR. Among about 9,600 clones listed, around four fifths were seen once. A word on this clone: Its target is not known.

The genes are TRBV6-5 and TRBJ2-7; 10 bases agree with TRBD1. The clonotype comes from an adult with rheumatoid arthritis. The sequenced material came from CD8+ T cells sorted from blood. The CDR3: CASSWGQGNEQYF. CDR3 coding DNA: TGTGCCAGCAGTTGGGGACAGGGGAACGAGCAGTACTTC.